This T cell receptor (beta chain) is drawn from a study of cytomegalovirus exposure and HLA in healthy donors (dated by TCRdb to about 2017). At the level of the whole study: In an earlier analysis of 550 to 750 of the donors, around 300 Gb of sequence data and some 120 million unique TCR beta sequences from 150 million to 200 million T cells were reported. Roughly 300 gigabases of sequencing data and tens of millions of unique TCR sequences were included in an early release covering over 600 HLA-typed donors. Of the 398 genotyped donors, approximately 80% fell in the genetic ancestry cluster associated with self-reported Caucasian donors. The study aimed to test whether cataloging public T cell receptors could reveal signatures of past pathogen exposure. Using immunosequencing, the study profiled T cell repertoires from 500 to 800 subjects and related those repertoires to cytomegalovirus serostatus. A separate validation cohort of roughly 110 different subjects was used in addition to the approximately 670-subject first cohort. To predict cytomegalovirus infection status, the study brought together high-throughput TCR immunosequencing, statistical association of individual TCRs with disease status, and machine learning. A later analysis re-examined previously published TCR beta repertoires from about 700 donors and added high-resolution HLA genotyping to investigate patterns of TCR occurrence. The later analysis used no new phenotypic data to find candidate immune exposures, relying instead on TCR beta sequences and their occurrence across donors. To decide whether each TCR beta V gene segment behaved as functional or pseudogenic, an earlier analysis of some 600 of the donors relied on high-throughput TCR beta sequencing. Donor age, sex, ethnicity and CMV serostatus were compiled alongside the repertoire data. Genome-wide SNP genotypes for about 65% of the 666 donors were used in a later genetic analysis, which treated that subset as a discovery cohort. All discovery cohort repertoires had been generated using a single sequencing platform. HLA typing covered class I and class II loci at four-digit resolution. Typing coverage differed by locus: A, B, C, DRB1 and DQB1 were typed in about 620-630 donors, DQA1 in about 500, DPA1 in roughly 590, and DPB1 in approximately 450. Because of strong linkage in the cohort, four to six DR-DQ haplotypes were treated as single units for association and clustering. Across some 400 genotyped donors of the cohort, an average of about 240,000 unique TCR beta nucleotide sequences per donor were sequenced, and about a sixth of those sequences were non-productive.

Comments on this clone: Its cognate antigen has yet to be identified. Base qualities were left out, and no much larger clone turns up one base away.

The library was prepared using the immunoSEQ multiplex PCR assay. The multiplex PCR relied on a mix of 60 forward primers for TCR Vbeta segments and 13 reverse primers for TCR Jbeta segments. The CDR3 region of rearranged TCR beta genes was amplified from genomic DNA with a multiplex PCR assay. Amplified TCR beta libraries were sequenced as 87-base-pair reads on the Illumina HiSeq System. The authors processed their data as follows. A later analysis tallied 80 million to 95 million unique TCR beta chains across the 666 repertoires, and around 12 million of those chains were shared by two or more donors. To remove PCR and sequencing errors, raw reads were error-corrected and collapsed into unique sequences using a nearest-neighbor algorithm that merged closely related sequences. Alignment of CDR3 sequences to IMGT reference sequences was used to assign V, D and J gene segments. Each retained sequence needed at least a six-nucleotide match to both a V gene segment and a J gene segment. Rearrangements were classified as productive when the CDR3 lacked stop codons and remained in frame with V and J, and all other rearrangements were classified as non-productive. Following IMGT convention, CDR3 was defined as the stretch from the second conserved V-encoded cysteine up to the conserved J-encoded phenylalanine. Sequences without an unambiguous match to a single V gene segment were excluded from the earlier analysis of almost 600 of the donors. In an earlier analysis of 500 to 750 of the donors, V segments were called functional above 56.7% productive rearrangements and were called segregating when the between-donor standard deviation exceeded 5%. A statistical classification framework was built to diagnose cytomegalovirus status from the catalog of TCR beta chain sequences. A later analysis assigned V and J genes by comparing TCR nucleotide sequences with IMGT/GENE-DB human TR gene sequences. In a later analysis, CDR3 sequences and most-parsimonious VDJ recombination scenarios were assigned using the TCRdist pipeline. In a later analysis, each TCR beta chain was defined by its CDR3 amino acid sequence together with its V-gene family, and reads lacking a unique V-gene family were excluded. To address suspected cross-contamination and a sequencing artifact, a later analysis removed 592 highly shared, low-generation-probability nucleotide sequences. In a later analysis, a clonal expansion index for each public chain was calculated from normalized within-repertoire ranks of inferred template counts. Generation probabilities in a later analysis came from a VDJ recombination model fitted to out-of-frame rearrangements, and those results were checked against IGoR. In a later analysis, hypergeometric tests were used to score TCR-TCR, TCR-HLA and TCR-CMV co-occurrence, with a repertoire-size bias correction applied to TCR pairs. To estimate false discovery rates, a later analysis permuted the HLA or CMV assignments 20 times. In a later analysis, co-occurring TCRs were grouped using DBSCAN, with TCRdist sequence similarity added in when clustering inside HLA-allele-positive subsets. For co-occurrence clustering, repertoires with fewer than 30,000 or more than 120,000 public chains were excluded, along with four or five repertoires with anomalous nucleotide sharing. This is the immuneACCESS table as TCRdb keeps it, with only in-frame sequences that have V and J called. A part of the clones is gone; compared with another copy, unresolved V genes explain less than half, and the rest is unexplained. V and J calls and clone size are copied from that table; D and trimming were computed from the DNA. This sample comprises approximately 120,000 clones, roughly 69% of them detected only once. The ten largest clones add up to 5.4% of the sample.

Between the V and J ends, shortened by 5 bases and 7 bases respectively, the junction contains 20 bases. The CDR3 starts with the cysteine, ends with the phenylalanine, and has 16 residues. Left in the record is the CDR3 DNA by itself, 48 bases read in frame from the first base. From the germline V gene, CDR1 is SGHVS and CDR2 is FQNEAQ. Here is what the overall study found, with its caveats: Because the 87-base-pair reads could not distinguish some IMGT-functional V segments, including TRBV6-2 and TRBV6-3, those segments were excluded. A further reported finding was that TCR beta sequences accurately predicted the HLA-A and HLA-B alleles for most subjects in the first cohort. Immune exposure information for the cohort was limited to CMV serostatus. The sequencing pipeline was judged likely to have produced a cluster of highly shared sequence variants as a technical artifact. In a later analysis, TCR association rates were found to vary across HLA loci, with the most associated TCRs seen for DRB1 alleles and the fewest for HLA-C alleles. HLA typing was unavailable for some donors at each locus, so association tests used only the typed subset. The classifier was reported to diagnose cytomegalovirus status with high specificity and sensitivity in both the original and validation cohorts. A few of the identified cytomegalovirus-associated TCR beta chains were confirmed in vitro to be specific for cytomegalovirus antigens. Linkage disequilibrium might explain the correlated functional status among segregating V segments, but an unknown experimental factor could not be excluded. In an earlier analysis of approximately 590 of the donors, most TCR beta V segments appeared in productive rearrangements about 87% or about 30% of the time, broadly matching IMGT annotations. According to a later analysis, parvovirus B19, influenza, CMV and Epstein-Barr virus appeared linked to several top co-occurrence clusters. A total of roughly 160 TCR beta chains were listed by the study as associated with cytomegalovirus. The authors suggested that the approach could potentially be generalized to other disease states and immunological phenotypes. Only TCR beta chains were sequenced in this cohort, and the absence of alpha or paired-chain data limited detectable features. In a later genetic analysis, a missense DCLRE1C variant was associated with V-gene and J-gene trimming of TCR beta chains, and the association was replicated in an independent cohort. Specific HLA alleles were associated with 15,000 to 20,000 TCR beta sequences at a false discovery rate of 0.05 in a later analysis. While some public TCRs were present in many individuals, most TCR sequences turned up only very rarely across donors. A later analysis found that HLA-associated TCR beta chains were more clonally expanded and had lower generation probabilities than equally common non-associated chains. Compared with the approximately 600-donor mean, donors in an Asian-associated ancestry cluster had fewer N-insertions in productive TCRs, according to a later genetic analysis. Strong co-occurrence of HLA alleles, especially DR and DQ, made assigning TCR associations to individual alleles difficult. The earlier analysis of some 560 of the donors excluded roughly 17 rarely observed V segments, including chromosome 9 orphons, because counts were too low. The presence/absence analyses assumed that sequencing depth was roughly uniform across donors, and that assumption may not be true. According to a later analysis, most CMV-associated TCR beta chains appeared to be HLA-restricted, and the HLA associations seemed to be driven largely by CMV exposure.

The cohort consisted of hundreds of healthy bone marrow donors. All cohort members were sampled while nominally healthy, although unrecorded immune exposures were likely present. The donor tested CMV seropositive, placing the donor among the 310 or so seropositive members of the cohort. Every donor gave a peripheral blood sample, and the peripheral blood mononuclear cells from that sample were used for TCR beta sequencing. Genomic DNA extraction from the blood cell samples was performed with the Qiagen DNeasy Blood Extraction Kit. The chain uses TRBV7-8 and TRBJ2-2; the D gene is perhaps TRBD2, from 7 matching bases. Sequencing was done on a sample of PBMCs. The TCR comes from a woman between 70 and 85 years old in good health and CMV-seropositive. At the DNA level, the sequence is TGTGCCAGCAGCAGGGGGGACTATCTTTTTGGCGGGGAGCTGTTTTTT. The translation is CASSRGDYLFGGELFF.